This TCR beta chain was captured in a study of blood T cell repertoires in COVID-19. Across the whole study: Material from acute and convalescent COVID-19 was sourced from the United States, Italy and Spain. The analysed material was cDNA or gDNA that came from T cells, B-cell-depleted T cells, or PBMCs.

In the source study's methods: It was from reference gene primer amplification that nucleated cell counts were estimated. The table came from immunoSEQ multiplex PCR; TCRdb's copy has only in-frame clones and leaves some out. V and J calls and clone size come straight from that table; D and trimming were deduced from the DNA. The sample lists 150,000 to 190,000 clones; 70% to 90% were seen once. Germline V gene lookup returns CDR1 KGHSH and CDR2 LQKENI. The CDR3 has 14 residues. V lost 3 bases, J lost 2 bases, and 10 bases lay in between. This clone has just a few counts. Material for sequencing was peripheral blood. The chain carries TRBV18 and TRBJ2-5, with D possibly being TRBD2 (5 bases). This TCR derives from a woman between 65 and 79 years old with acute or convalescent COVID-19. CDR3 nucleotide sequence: TGTGCCAGCTCACCGGGAGCTCGACAAGAGACCCAGTACTTC. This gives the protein CASSPGARQETQYF.